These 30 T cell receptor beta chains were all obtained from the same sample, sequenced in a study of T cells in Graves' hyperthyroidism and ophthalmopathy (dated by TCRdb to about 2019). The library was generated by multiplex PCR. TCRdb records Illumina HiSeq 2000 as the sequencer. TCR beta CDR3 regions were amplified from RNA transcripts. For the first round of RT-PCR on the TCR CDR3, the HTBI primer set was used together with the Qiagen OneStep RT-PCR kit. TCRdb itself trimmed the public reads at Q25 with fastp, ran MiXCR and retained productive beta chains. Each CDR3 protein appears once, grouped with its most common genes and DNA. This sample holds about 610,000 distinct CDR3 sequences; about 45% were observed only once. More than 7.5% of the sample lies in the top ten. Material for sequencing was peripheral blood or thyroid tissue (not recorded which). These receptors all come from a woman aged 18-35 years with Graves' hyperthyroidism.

The CDR3, as DNA: TGTGCCACCAGCCCGATCGTGACTAGCGGGAGCTCTGGGGCCAACGTCCTGACTTTC. It is translated as CATSPIVTSGSSGANVLTF. The chain carries TRBV24-1 and TRBJ2-6; 12 nucleotides line up with TRBD2. Germline V gene data show CDR1 as KGHDR and CDR2 as SFDVKD. Germline trimming cut 7 bases from V and 0 bases from J; bases unmatched to any gene: 9. This CDR3 spans 19 amino acids.

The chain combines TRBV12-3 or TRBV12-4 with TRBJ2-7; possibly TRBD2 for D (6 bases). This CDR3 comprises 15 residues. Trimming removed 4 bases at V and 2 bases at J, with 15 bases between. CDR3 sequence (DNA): TGTGCCAGCAGTTCTGTGGGGAGGTACGCCTACGAGCAGTACTTC. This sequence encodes CASSSVGRYAYEQYF.

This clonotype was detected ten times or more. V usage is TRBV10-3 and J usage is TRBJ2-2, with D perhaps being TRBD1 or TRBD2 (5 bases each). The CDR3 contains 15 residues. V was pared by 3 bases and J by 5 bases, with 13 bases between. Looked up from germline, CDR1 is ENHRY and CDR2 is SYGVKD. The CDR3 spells CAISDKGRSTGELFF. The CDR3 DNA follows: TGTGCCATCAGTGATAAGGGACGATCAACCGGGGAGCTGTTTTTT.

The CDR3 loop is CASSPHRGSGGYTF. The CDR3 DNA sequence: TGTGCCAGCAGCCCCCACCGGGGCAGTGGTGGCTACACCTTC. The chain joins TRBV11-2 to TRBJ1-2, with D maybe TRBD1 (5 bases). Germline V gene data show CDR1 as SGHAT and CDR2 as FQNNGV. The CDR3 runs 14 residues. Deletions cut 5 bases from V and 7 bases from J, with 17 bases between.

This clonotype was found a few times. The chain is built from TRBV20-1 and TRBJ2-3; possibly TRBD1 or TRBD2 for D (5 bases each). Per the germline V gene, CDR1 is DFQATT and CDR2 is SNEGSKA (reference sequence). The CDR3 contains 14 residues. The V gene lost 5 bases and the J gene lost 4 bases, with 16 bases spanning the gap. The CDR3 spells CSAHEGPSADTQYF. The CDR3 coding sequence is TGCAGTGCTCATGAGGGACCAAGCGCAGATACGCAGTATTTT.

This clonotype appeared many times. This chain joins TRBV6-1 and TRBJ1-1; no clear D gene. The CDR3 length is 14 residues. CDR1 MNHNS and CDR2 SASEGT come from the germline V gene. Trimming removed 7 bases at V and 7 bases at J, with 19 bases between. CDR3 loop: CASTLMVTNVEAFF. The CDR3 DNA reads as TGTGCCAGCACCCTGATGGTCACTAACGTTGAAGCTTTCTTT.

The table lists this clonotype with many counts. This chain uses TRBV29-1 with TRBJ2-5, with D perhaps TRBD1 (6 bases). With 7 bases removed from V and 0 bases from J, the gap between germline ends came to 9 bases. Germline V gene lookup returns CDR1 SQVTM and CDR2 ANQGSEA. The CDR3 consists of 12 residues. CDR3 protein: CSARTDQETQYF. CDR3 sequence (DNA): TGCAGCGCACGGACAGACCAAGAGACCCAGTACTTC.

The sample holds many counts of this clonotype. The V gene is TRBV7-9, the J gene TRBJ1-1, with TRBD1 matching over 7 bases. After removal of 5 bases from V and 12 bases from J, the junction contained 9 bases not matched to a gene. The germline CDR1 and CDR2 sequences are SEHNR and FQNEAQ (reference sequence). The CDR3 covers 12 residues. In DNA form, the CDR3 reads TGTGCCAGCAGCCGACAAAAGGGGGCTTCTTTCTTT. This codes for CASSRQKGASFF.

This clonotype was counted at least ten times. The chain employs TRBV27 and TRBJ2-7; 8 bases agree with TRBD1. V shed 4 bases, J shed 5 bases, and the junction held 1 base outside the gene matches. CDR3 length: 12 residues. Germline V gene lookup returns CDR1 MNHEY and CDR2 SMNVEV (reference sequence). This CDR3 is CASSYRGDEQYF. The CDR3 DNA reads TGTGCCAGCAGTTACAGGGGGGACGAGCAGTACTTC.

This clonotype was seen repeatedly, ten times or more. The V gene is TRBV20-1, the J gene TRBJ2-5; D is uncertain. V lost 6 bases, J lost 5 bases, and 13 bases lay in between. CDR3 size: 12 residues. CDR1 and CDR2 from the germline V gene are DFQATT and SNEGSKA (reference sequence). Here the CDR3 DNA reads TGCAGTGCCAAACAAAAACTGGAGACCCAGTACTTC. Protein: CSAKQKLETQYF.

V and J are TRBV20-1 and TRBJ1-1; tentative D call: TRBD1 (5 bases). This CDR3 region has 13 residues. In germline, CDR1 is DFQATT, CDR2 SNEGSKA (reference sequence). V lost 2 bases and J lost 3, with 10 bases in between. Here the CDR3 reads CSARLVGDTEAFF. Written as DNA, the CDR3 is TGCAGTGCTAGATTGGTGGGGGACACTGAAGCTTTCTTT.

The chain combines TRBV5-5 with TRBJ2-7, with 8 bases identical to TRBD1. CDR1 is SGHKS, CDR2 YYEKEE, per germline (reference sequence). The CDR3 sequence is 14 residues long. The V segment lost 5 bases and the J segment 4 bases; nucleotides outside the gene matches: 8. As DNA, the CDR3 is TGTGCCAGCAGTTTTCGCGGACAGGGTTACGAGCAGTACTTC. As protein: CASSFRGQGYEQYF.

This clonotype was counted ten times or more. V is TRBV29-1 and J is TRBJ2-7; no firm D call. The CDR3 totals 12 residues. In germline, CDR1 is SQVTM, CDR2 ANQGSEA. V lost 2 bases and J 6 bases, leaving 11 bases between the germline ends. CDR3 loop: CSVEKREREQYF. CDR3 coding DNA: TGCAGCGTTGAAAAAAGGGAACGCGAGCAGTACTTC.

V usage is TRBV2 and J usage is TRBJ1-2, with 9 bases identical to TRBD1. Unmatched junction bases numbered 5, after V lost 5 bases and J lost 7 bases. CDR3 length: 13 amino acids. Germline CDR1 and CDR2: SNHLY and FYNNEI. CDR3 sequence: CASSHRGLGGYTF. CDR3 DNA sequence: TGTGCCAGCAGTCACAGGGGGCTCGGTGGCTACACCTTC. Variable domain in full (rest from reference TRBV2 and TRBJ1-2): EPEVTQTPSHQVTQMGQEVILRCVPISNHLYFYWYRQILGQKVEFLVSFYNNEISEKSEIFDDQFSVERPDGSNFTLKIRSTKLEDSAMYFCASSHRGLGGYTFGSGTRLTVV.

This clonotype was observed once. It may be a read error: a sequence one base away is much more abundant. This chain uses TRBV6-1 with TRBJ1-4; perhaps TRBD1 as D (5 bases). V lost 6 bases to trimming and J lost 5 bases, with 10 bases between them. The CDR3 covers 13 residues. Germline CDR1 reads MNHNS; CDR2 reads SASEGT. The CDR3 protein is CASRGENNEKLFF. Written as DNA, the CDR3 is TGTGCCAGCAGAGGGGAGAACAATGAAAAACTGTTTTTT.

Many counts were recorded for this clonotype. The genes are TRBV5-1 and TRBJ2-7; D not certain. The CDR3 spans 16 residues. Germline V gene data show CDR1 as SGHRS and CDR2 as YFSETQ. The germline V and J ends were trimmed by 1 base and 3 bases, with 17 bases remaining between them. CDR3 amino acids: CASSLQASPTLYEQYF. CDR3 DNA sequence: TGCGCCAGCAGCTTGCAGGCCAGCCCAACCCTCTACGAGCAGTACTTC.

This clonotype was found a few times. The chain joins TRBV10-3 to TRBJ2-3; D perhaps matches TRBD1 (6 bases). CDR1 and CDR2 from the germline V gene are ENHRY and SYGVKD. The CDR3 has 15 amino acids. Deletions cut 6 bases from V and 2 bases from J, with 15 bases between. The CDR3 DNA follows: TGTGCCATCAGCCCGACAGGCTTGTTCACAGATACGCAGTATTTT. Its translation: CAISPTGLFTDTQYF.

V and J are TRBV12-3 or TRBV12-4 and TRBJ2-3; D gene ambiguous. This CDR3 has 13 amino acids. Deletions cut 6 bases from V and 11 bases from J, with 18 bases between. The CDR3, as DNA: TGTGCCAGCAGCTCCCGACTCCGCGAAGAGCAGTATTTT. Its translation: CASSSRLREEQYF.

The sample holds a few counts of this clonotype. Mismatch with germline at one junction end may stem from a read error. Here the CDR3 reads CASRQPGLAYYNEQFF. Written as DNA, the CDR3 is TGCGCCAGCAGGCAACCGGGACTAGCGTATTACAATGAGCAGTTCTTC. The gene calls are TRBV12-3 or TRBV12-4 and TRBJ2-7; 10 bases are shared with TRBD2. The J call may be wrong; the DNA end is better matched by TRBJ2-1. The CDR3 loop spans 16 amino acids.

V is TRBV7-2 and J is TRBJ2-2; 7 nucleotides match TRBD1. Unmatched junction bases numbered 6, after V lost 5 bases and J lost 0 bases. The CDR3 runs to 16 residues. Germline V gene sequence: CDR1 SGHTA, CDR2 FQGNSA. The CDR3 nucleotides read TGTGCCAGCAGCCCTGGGACAGCTACGAACACCGGGGAGCTGTTTTTT. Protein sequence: CASSPGTATNTGELFF.

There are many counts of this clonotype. The CDR3 coding sequence is TGCAGTGCTAGAGATCCAGGATTCAGTGGCTACACCTTC. Translation: CSARDPGFSGYTF. The chain links TRBV20-1 to TRBJ1-2; no definite D call. The germline CDR1 and CDR2 sequences are DFQATT and SNEGSKA (reference sequence). Trimming left V 0 bases short and J 7 bases short, with 12 bases between. The CDR3 sequence is 13 residues long.

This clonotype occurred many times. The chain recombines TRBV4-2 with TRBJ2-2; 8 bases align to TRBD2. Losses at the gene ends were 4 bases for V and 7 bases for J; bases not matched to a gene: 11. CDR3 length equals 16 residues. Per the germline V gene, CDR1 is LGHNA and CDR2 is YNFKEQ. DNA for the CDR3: TGTGCCAGCAGCCGCCCGTCGGGAGGGCCTAGCGGGGAGCTGTTTTTT. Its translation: CASSRPSGGPSGELFF.

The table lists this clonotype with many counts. In DNA form, the CDR3 reads TGTGCTGGTGCCTCGGACAGATTCACTGAAGCTTTCTTT. This sequence encodes CAGASDRFTEAFF. The chain recombines TRBV12-5 with TRBJ1-1; D is perhaps TRBD1 (6 bases). The germline V and J ends were trimmed by 11 bases and 4 bases, with 17 bases remaining between them. CDR3 size: 13 residues. Germline assignment: CDR1 LGHNT and CDR2 FRNRAP.

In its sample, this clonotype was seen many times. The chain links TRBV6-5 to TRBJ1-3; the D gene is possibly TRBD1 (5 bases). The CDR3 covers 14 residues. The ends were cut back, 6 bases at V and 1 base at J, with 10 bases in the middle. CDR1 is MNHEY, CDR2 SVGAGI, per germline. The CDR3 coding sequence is TGTGCCAGCAGCCCGGACATTTCTGGAAACACCATATATTTT. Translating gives CASSPDISGNTIYF.

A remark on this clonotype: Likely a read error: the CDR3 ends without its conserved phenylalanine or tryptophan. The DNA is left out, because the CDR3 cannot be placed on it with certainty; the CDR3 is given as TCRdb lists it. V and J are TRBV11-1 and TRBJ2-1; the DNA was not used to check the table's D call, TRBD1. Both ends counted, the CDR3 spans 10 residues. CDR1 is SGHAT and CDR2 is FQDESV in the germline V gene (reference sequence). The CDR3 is CASRGVDRTS.

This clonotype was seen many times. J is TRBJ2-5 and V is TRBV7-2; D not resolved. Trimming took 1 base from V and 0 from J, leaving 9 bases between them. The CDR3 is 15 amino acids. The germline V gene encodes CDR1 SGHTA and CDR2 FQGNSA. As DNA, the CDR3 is TGTGCCAGCAGCTTAGAAGGTGGTCACCAAGAGACCCAGTACTTC. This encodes CASSLEGGHQETQYF.

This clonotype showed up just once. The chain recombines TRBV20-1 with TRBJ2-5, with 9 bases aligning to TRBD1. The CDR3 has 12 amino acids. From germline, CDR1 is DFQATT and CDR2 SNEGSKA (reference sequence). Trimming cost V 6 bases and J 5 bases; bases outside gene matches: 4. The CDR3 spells CSARTGVETQYF. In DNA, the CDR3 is TGCAGTGCAAGGACAGGGGTTGAGACCCAGTACTTC.

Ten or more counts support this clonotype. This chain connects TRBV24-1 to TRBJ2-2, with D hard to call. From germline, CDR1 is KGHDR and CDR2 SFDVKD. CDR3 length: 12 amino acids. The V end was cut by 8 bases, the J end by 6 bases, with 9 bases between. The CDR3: CATISWAGELFF. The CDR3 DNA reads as TGTGCCACCATTTCGTGGGCCGGGGAGCTGTTTTTT.

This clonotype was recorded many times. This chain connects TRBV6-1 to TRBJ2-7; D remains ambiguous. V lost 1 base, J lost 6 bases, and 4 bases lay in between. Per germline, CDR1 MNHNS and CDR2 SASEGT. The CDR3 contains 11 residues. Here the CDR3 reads CASSEVSEQYF. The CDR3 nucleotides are TGTGCCAGCAGTGAAGTGAGCGAGCAGTACTTC.

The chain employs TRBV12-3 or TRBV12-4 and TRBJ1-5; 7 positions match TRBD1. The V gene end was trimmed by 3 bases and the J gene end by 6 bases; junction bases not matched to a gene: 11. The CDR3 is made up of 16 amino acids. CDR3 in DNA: TGTGCCAGCAGTTTCCGACAGGGCCGAGGAGGTCAGCCCCAGCATTTT. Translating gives CASSFRQGRGGQPQHF.